The 31 T cell receptor beta chains below all came from one sample that was sequenced in a study of cytomegalovirus exposure and HLA in healthy donors. The PCR made use of 60 Vbeta and 13 Jbeta primers. Data came from immunoSEQ multiplex PCR; TCRdb stores just in-frame clones and leaves some out. Found here are around 150,000 clones, 70% to 85% of them singletons; the top ten hold about 2.2%. Sequencing was performed on PBMCs. Receptor source: a man aged 35-49 years in good health and CMV-seronegative.

This chain joins TRBV25-1 and TRBJ1-2, with D unclear. This CDR3 is built from 12 residues. Germline CDR1 MGHDK, CDR2 SYGVNS. V was cut by 6 bases and J by 5 bases, with 10 bases left in between. CDR3 sequence: CASRGGGYGYTF. CDR3 DNA sequence: TGTGCCAGCAGGGGCGGCGGGTATGGCTACACCTTC.

This clone has only a few counts. V and J are TRBV2 and TRBJ2-2; 13 nucleotides match TRBD2. This CDR3 has 16 residues. Germline V gives CDR1 SNHLY, CDR2 FYNNEI. V was clipped by 7 bases and J by 6 bases; unmatched bases: 8. Written as DNA, the CDR3 is TGTGCCAGCAAGCTGCCGGGACTAGCGGGACCCGGGGAGCTGTTTTTT. It codes for CASKLPGLAGPGELFF.

The gene calls are TRBV7-2 and TRBJ2-7, with 8 bases fitting TRBD2. This CDR3 has 15 amino acids. CDR1 SGHTA and CDR2 FQGNSA come from the germline V gene. J gave up 3 bases and V 3 bases, and 7 bases lay outside the gene matches. CDR3: CASSLEAGAHYEQYF. CDR3 coding DNA: TGTGCCAGCAGCTTGGAAGCGGGAGCTCACTACGAGCAGTACTTC. Drawing the rest from reference TRBV7-2 and TRBJ2-7, the complete variable domain is GAGVSQSPSNKVTEKGKDVELRCDPISGHTALYWYRQSLGQGLEFLIYFQGNSAPDKSGLPSDRFSAERTGGSVSTLTIQRTQQEDSAVYLCASSLEAGAHYEQYFGPGTRLTVT.

The rearrangement links TRBV28 to TRBJ2-5, with D perhaps TRBD1 (6 bases). The J call is in doubt because the DNA end fits TRBJ2-7 better. The germline CDR1 and CDR2 sequences are MDHEN and SYDVKM. The CDR3 totals 12 residues. CDR3 in DNA: TGTGCCAGCAGTCTGACAGGTTACGAGCAGTACTTC. Its translation: CASSLTGYEQYF.

This clone is a singleton in its sample. J is TRBJ2-7 and V is TRBV28; no firm D call. CDR3 length: 12 residues. Germline CDR1 is MDHEN and CDR2 is SYDVKM. V was cut by 3 bases and J by 1 base, with 4 bases left in between. CDR3 in DNA: TGTGCCAGCAGTTTCTTATCCTACGAGCAGTACTTC. Residues: CASSFLSYEQYF.

The genes are TRBV10-3 and TRBJ1-5; 9 nucleotides align to TRBD1. Germline V lookup: CDR1 ENHRY, CDR2 SYGVKD. The junction had 2 bases not matched to a gene; V was cut back by 3 bases and J by 5 bases. CDR3 length equals 14 residues. Here the CDR3 reads CAISEQGADQPQHF. CDR3 sequence (DNA): TGTGCCATCAGTGAACAGGGGGCAGATCAGCCCCAGCATTTT.

This chain connects TRBV11-2 to TRBJ2-1; D is possibly TRBD1 (6 bases). Looked up from germline, CDR1 is SGHAT and CDR2 is FQNNGV. CDR3 length: 14 residues. V shed 1 base and J shed 3 bases, with 7 bases lying between them. The CDR3 loop reads CASSLGQVYNEQFF. The CDR3 nucleotides read TGTGCCAGCAGCTTAGGACAGGTCTACAATGAGCAGTTCTTC.

This clone was detected only once. V usage is TRBV5-1 and J usage is TRBJ1-2, with TRBD1 matching over 9 bases. This CDR3 has 14 residues. With 0 bases clipped from V and 8 bases from J, the junction kept 5 bases outside the gene matches. Germline CDR1 is SGHRS and CDR2 is YFSETQ. The CDR3: CASSLGTGDRGYTF. In DNA form, the CDR3 reads TGCGCCAGCAGCTTGGGGACAGGGGATCGGGGCTACACCTTC.

V is TRBV10-3 and J is TRBJ2-3; TRBD2 matches at 8 bases. This CDR3 comprises 14 residues. Germline-derived CDR1 and CDR2 are ENHRY and SYGVKD. With 9 bases clipped from V and 4 bases from J, the junction kept 9 bases outside the gene matches. The CDR3 sequence: CAIKSGSGSDTQYF. In DNA form, the CDR3 reads TGTGCCATTAAGAGCGGGAGCGGGTCAGATACGCAGTATTTT.

The gene calls are TRBV5-1 and TRBJ2-1; 10 positions match TRBD2. The CDR3 contains 15 residues. Germline CDR1 reads SGHRS; CDR2 reads YFSETQ. Trimming cost V 0 bases and J 5 bases; bases outside gene matches: 2. DNA of the CDR3: TGCGCCAGCAGCTTGGTTAGCGGGGGGAACAATGAGCAGTTCTTC. Translating it yields CASSLVSGGNNEQFF.

The chain is built from TRBV1 and TRBJ2-7; the table's D gene call, TRBD1, was not cross checked with the DNA. TRBV1 is deemed a pseudogene. The CDR3 covers 13 residues. For the CDR3, the DNA is TGCACCAGCAGCCAAGTTCAGGGTCGGGAGCAGTACTTC. Its protein is CTSSQVQGREQYF.

The V call is TRBV7-2, the J call TRBJ2-7; possibly TRBD2 for D (5 bases). This CDR3 is 15 amino acids long. Germline V gene sequence: CDR1 SGHTA, CDR2 FQGNSA. V lost 1 base and J lost 3, with 13 bases in between. The CDR3, as DNA: TGTGCCAGCAGCTTAGATATAACGGGATACTACGAGCAGTACTTC. Translation gives CASSLDITGYYEQYF.

Of note for this clone: The sample carries other DNA sequences with the same CDR3. This chain links TRBV2 with TRBJ1-5, with 10 bases matching TRBD1. Looked up from germline, CDR1 is SNHLY and CDR2 is FYNNEI. There are 19 residues in the CDR3. After removal of 7 bases from V and 4 bases from J, the junction contained 19 bases not matched to a gene. The DNA of the CDR3 is TGTGCCAGCAAAGGAGGCCCAGGACAGGGGGTGAATAGTAATCAGCCCCAGCATTTT. Encoded protein: CASKGGPGQGVNSNQPQHF.

Note on this clone: One junction end disagrees with the germline gene, perhaps due to a read error. This chain uses TRBV5-1 with TRBJ2-6; weak D call: TRBD1 (5 bases). In germline, CDR1 is SGHRS, CDR2 YFSETQ. The CDR3 runs 18 residues. CDR3 sequence (DNA): TGCGCCAGCAGCTTGGACAGTGGATCCGGCTCTGGGGCCAACGGCCTGACTTTC. Translated, it gives CASSLDSGSGSGANGLTF.

The V gene is TRBV9, the J gene TRBJ2-1, with TRBD2 matching over 7 bases. Germline CDR1 reads SGDLS; CDR2 reads YYNGEE. With V trimmed by 0 bases and J by 2 bases, 2 bases remained unmatched. There are 15 residues in the CDR3. CDR3 coding DNA: TGTGCCAGCAGCGTAGGCGGGAGAACCTACAATGAGCAGTTCTTC. Translation: CASSVGGRTYNEQFF.

For this clone: Other DNA sequences in the sample encode the same CDR3. The chain uses TRBV5-4 and TRBJ2-1; D might be TRBD1 (6 bases). Trimming removed 3 bases from V and 0 bases from J, with 10 bases in between. The CDR3 consists of 15 residues. Germline CDR1 and CDR2: SGHNT and YYREEE (reference sequence). The CDR3 DNA sequence: TGTGCCAGCAGCTCCGGGACAAGCTCCTACAATGAGCAGTTCTTC. It translates to CASSSGTSSYNEQFF.

A single count supports this clone. The chain links TRBV27 to TRBJ2-5; D might be TRBD1 (7 bases). Trimming pared 8 bases from V and 11 bases from J, leaving 24 bases between. Per the germline V gene, CDR1 is MNHEY and CDR2 is SMNVEV (reference sequence). The CDR3 loop spans 14 amino acids. The CDR3 here is CASSGRGASREQYF. In DNA form, the CDR3 reads TGTGCCAGCTCAGGCAGGGGGGCTAGCCGAGAGCAGTACTTC.

The chain is built from TRBV28 and TRBJ2-7; TRBD2 aligns across 9 bases. In germline, CDR1 is MDHEN, CDR2 SYDVKM. V lost 6 bases, J lost 2 bases, and 2 bases stayed unmatched. This CDR3 has 13 amino acids. DNA of the CDR3: TGTGCCAGCAGGTTAGCGGGAGCCTACGAGCAGTACTTC. It translates to CASRLAGAYEQYF.

The CDR3 coding sequence is TGTGCCAGCAGCTTAGGGGGGGTGGGAAACACCATATATTTT. Protein: CASSLGGVGNTIYF. This rearrangement joins TRBV7-8 to TRBJ1-3; D possibly corresponds to TRBD1 (5 bases). The CDR3 is 14 residues long. V lost 1 base, J lost 4 bases, and 8 bases lay in between. CDR1 and CDR2 from the germline V gene are SGHVS and FQNEAQ.

The chain recombines TRBV7-9 with TRBJ2-1, with 7 bases matching TRBD2. V dropped 2 bases and J dropped 2; count of bases not matched to a gene: 3. The CDR3 is 15 residues long. CDR1 SEHNR and CDR2 FQNEAQ come from the germline V gene (reference sequence). Written as DNA, the CDR3 is TGTGCCAGCAGCTTAAGCGGGATGGCCTACAATGAGCAGTTCTTC. This sequence encodes CASSLSGMAYNEQFF.

The rearrangement links TRBV4-3 to TRBJ2-7, with D perhaps TRBD2 (6 bases). This CDR3 has 15 residues. Germline V CDR1 and CDR2: LGHNA, YSLEER. Trimming stripped 0 bases from V and 4 bases from J, with 13 bases between. CDR3 coding DNA: TGCGCCAGCAGCCAAGATTCTGCGGGATCATACGAGCAGTACTTC. It specifies CASSQDSAGSYEQYF.

CDR3 residues: CASSLVGAGVGQPQHF. The DNA for the CDR3 is TGTGCCAGCAGCTTGGTTGGAGCAGGGGTAGGTCAGCCCCAGCATTTT. The chain joins TRBV5-8 to TRBJ1-5; TRBD1 might be the D (6 bases). CDR1 and CDR2 (germline): SGHTS, YDEGEE. The CDR3 contains 16 residues. With 0 bases removed from V and 6 bases from J, the gap between germline ends came to 16 bases.

Details on this clone: The germline gene is not matched at one end of the junction; a read error may be the cause. This chain links TRBV28 with TRBJ2-7, with D perhaps matching TRBD2 (6 bases). From germline, CDR1 is MDHEN and CDR2 SYDVKM. The CDR3 is 14 amino acids. This CDR3 reads CASSPRLVSYKQYF. The CDR3 bases are TGTGCCAGCAGTCCCCGACTAGTCTCCTACAAGCAGTACTTC.

The V gene is TRBV7-9, the J gene TRBJ2-6; the D gene is possibly TRBD1 (5 bases). Germline CDR1 SEHNR, CDR2 FQNEAQ (reference sequence). V dropped 1 base and J dropped 4 bases, with 14 bases sitting between them. The CDR3 is made up of 17 amino acids. CDR3 bases: TGTGCCAGCAGCTTAGATCGTCAGGGAACCGGGGCCAACGTCCTGACTTTC. Amino acids: CASSLDRQGTGANVLTF.

This chain links TRBV6-1 with TRBJ2-3; TRBD2 matches 12 bases. The CDR3 runs 16 residues. The germline gives CDR1 MNHNS, CDR2 SASEGT. Germline trimming cut 2 bases from V and 7 bases from J; bases unmatched to any gene: 7. The CDR3 here is CASSESLAGGPYTQYF. Here the CDR3 DNA reads TGTGCCAGCAGTGAAAGTCTAGCGGGAGGGCCCTATACGCAGTATTTT.

This clone was detected a few times. This chain connects TRBV7-2 to TRBJ2-7; TRBD2 aligns across 7 bases. V lost 4 bases and J lost 3; bases outside the gene matches: 3. CDR1 and CDR2 from the germline V gene are SGHTA and FQGNSA. The CDR3 is made up of 13 amino acids. The CDR3 DNA is TGTGCCAGCAGCTGGGGGGGTAGCTACGAGCAGTACTTC. Protein sequence: CASSWGGSYEQYF.

The chain is built from TRBV25-1 and TRBJ1-6; 8 bases align to TRBD1. CDR3 length equals 16 residues. Trimming took 6 bases from V and 0 from J; bases not matched to a gene: 4. Germline V gene lookup returns CDR1 MGHDK and CDR2 SYGVNS. This chain's CDR3 is CASRRQGSSYNSPLHF. CDR3 in DNA: TGTGCCAGCAGGAGACAGGGGAGCTCCTATAATTCACCCCTCCACTTT.

This clone was counted many times. The genes are TRBV11-3 and TRBJ2-7; TRBD2 agrees at 10 bases. V lost 3 bases to trimming and J lost 5 bases; unmatched junction nucleotides: 4. This CDR3 has 14 residues. The germline gives CDR1 SGHNT, CDR2 YENEEA. CDR3 loop: CASSFASGSDEQYF. The CDR3 DNA reads as TGTGCCAGCAGCTTCGCTAGCGGGAGTGACGAGCAGTACTTC.

The chain combines TRBV7-2 with TRBJ2-2; D is possibly TRBD1 (6 bases). Germline V gene lookup returns CDR1 SGHTA and CDR2 FQGNSA. Trimming left V 3 bases short and J 5 bases short, with 13 bases between. This CDR3 comprises 15 residues. CDR3 bases: TGTGCCAGCAGCTTTAAACAGGGTAATACCGGGGAGCTGTTTTTT. Protein: CASSFKQGNTGELFF.

This clone has more than one count but fewer than ten. The chain uses TRBV23-1 and TRBJ2-2, with D perhaps matching TRBD2 (5 bases). TRBV23-1 is given ORF status, its function remaining uncertain. This CDR3 spans 15 amino acids. The V end lost 1 base, the J end lost 5 bases, and 11 bases lay between the germline ends. This CDR3 is CASSQFGGQTGELFF. As DNA, the CDR3 is TGCGCCAGCAGTCAATTCGGCGGGCAAACCGGGGAGCTGTTTTTT.

In its sample, this clone was seen a few times. The chain employs TRBV5-1 and TRBJ2-1; no firm D call. The V end lost 2 bases, the J end lost 8 bases, and 14 bases lay between the germline ends. The CDR3 is 14 amino acids. Germline V gene lookup returns CDR1 SGHRS and CDR2 YFSETQ. CDR3 sequence: CASSLERLEDEQFF. The CDR3 DNA reads TGCGCCAGCAGCTTAGAAAGGCTCGAGGATGAGCAGTTCTTC. The full variable domain, rest sourced from reference TRBV5-1 and TRBJ2-1, is KAGVTQTPRYLIKTRGQQVTLSCSPISGHRSVSWYQQTPGQGLQFLFEYFSETQRNKGNFPGRFSGRQFSNSRSEMNVSTLELGDSALYLCASSLERLEDEQFFGPGTRLTVL.